The 32 T cell receptor beta chains in this list originate from one sample, sequenced in a study of T cells in women clearing cervical HPV infection. Sequencing was performed with immunoSEQ multiplex PCR; in TCRdb, only in-frame clones are kept and a portion is missing. This repertoire comprises more than 20,000 clones; its ten largest clones make up around 24%. Input material: blood buffy coat. Receptors were obtained from a woman between 18 and 69 years old with a cervical HPV16 infection that either progressed to CIN3+ or cleared (not recorded which).

With regard to this clone: From the germline J gene comes the end of the CDR3, since the read stops 3 residues before it. The V gene is TRBV5-1, the J gene TRBJ1-2; 9 bases agree with TRBD1. There are 15 residues in the CDR3. Looked up from germline, CDR1 is SGHRS and CDR2 is YFSETQ. The CDR3 region is CASSYPGQGTDRYTF. The sequenced CDR3 bases are TGCGCCAGCAGCTATCCGGGACAGGGAACAGATAGG. Full variable domain (remainder filled in from reference TRBV5-1 and TRBJ1-2): KAGVTQTPRYLIKTRGQQVTLSCSPISGHRSVSWYQQTPGQGLQFLFEYFSETQRNKGNFPGRFSGRQFSNSRSEMNVSTLELGDSALYLCASSYPGQGTDRYTFGSGTRLTVV.

CDR3 DNA, as far as it was read: TGTGCCAGCAGCTTACAGGTCCGGTCCTACGAG. Translating it yields CASSLQVRSYE. The complete CDR3 protein is CASSLQVRSYEQYF. The chain couples TRBV13 to TRBJ2-7; D not resolved. The CDR3 goes on 3 residues after the read ends, and that part is filled in from the germline J gene. Trimming removed 2 bases at V and 1 base at J, with 9 bases between. In germline, CDR1 is PRHDT, CDR2 FYEKMQ (reference sequence). The CDR3 is 14 amino acids.

Details on this clone: The missing CDR3 end, 3 residues past where the read stops, is filled in from the germline J gene. This rearrangement joins TRBV2 to TRBJ1-6; 8 positions match TRBD1. Germline trimming cut 6 bases from V and 9 bases from J; bases unmatched to any gene: 10. The CDR3 is 15 amino acids. Germline-derived CDR1 and CDR2 are SNHLY and FYNNEI. Incomplete CDR3 DNA: TGTGCCAGCAGGGATCGACAGGGGATGGGTTCACCC. This gives the protein CASRDRQGMGSP. The complete CDR3 sequence is CASRDRQGMGSPLHF.

Worth noting for this clone: The read ends 3 residues early relative to the CDR3; the germline J gene fills the gap. This rearrangement joins TRBV7-3 to TRBJ1-2, with 7 bases lining up with TRBD1. J was trimmed by 7 bases and V by 3 bases; bases with no gene match: 11. The V gene's germline CDR1 is SGHTA and CDR2 FQGTGA. The CDR3 has 15 amino acids. CDR3 in amino acids: CASSFFLGQHAGYTF. The sequenced CDR3 bases are TGTGCCAGCAGCTTCTTCCTGGGACAGCACGCTGGC. Full variable domain (missing parts from reference TRBV7-3 and TRBJ1-2): GAGVSQTPSNKVTEKGKYVELRCDPISGHTALYWYRQSLGQGPEFLIYFQGTGAADDSGLPNDRFFAVRPEGSVSTLKIQRTERGDSAVYLCASSFFLGQHAGYTFGSGTRLTVV.

Of note for this clone: The read gets to within 3 residues of the CDR3 end, and the germline J gene fills in the rest. The chain recombines TRBV7-9 with TRBJ1-2; D is unclear. Germline V gives CDR1 SEHNR, CDR2 FQNEAQ (reference sequence). The CDR3 sequence is 15 residues long. The V gene lost 1 base and the J gene lost 6 bases, with 15 bases spanning the gap. CDR3 bases read: TGTGCCAGCAGCTTAGATGGCGACTTTTGGAATGGC. Its translation is CASSLDGDFWNG. The CDR3 in full is CASSLDGDFWNGYTF.

On this clone itself: Read sequence stops 3 residues before the CDR3 end, and the germline J gene provides the missing end. V gene TRBV29-1 combines with J gene TRBJ1-5, with a tentative D call TRBD1 (5 bases). The CDR3 has 12 amino acids. V was pared by 4 bases and J by 7 bases, with 11 bases between. CDR1 is SQVTM, CDR2 ANQGSEA, per germline. Here the CDR3 reads CSVGQGEQPQHF. The part of the CDR3 DNA that was read is TGCAGCGTTGGCCAGGGTGAACAGCCC. Variable domain in full (rest from reference TRBV29-1 and TRBJ1-5): SAVISQKPSRDICQRGTSLTIQCQVDSQVTMMFWYRQQPGQSLTLIATANQGSEATYESGFVIDKFPISRPNLTFSTLTVSNMSPEDSSIYLCSVGQGEQPQHFGDGTRLSIL.

Notes on this clone: The CDR3 goes on 3 residues after the read ends, and that part is filled in from the germline J gene. This chain connects TRBV5-1 to TRBJ2-7; TRBD1 matches 7 bases. Germline assignment: CDR1 SGHRS and CDR2 YFSETQ. V trimming: 4 bases; J trimming: 5 bases; junction bases outside the gene matches: 9. CDR3 size: 14 residues. CDR3 DNA, as far as it was read: TGCGCCAGCAGCCTCAACCAGGGGGTCAACGAG. It translates to CASSLNQGVNE. The complete CDR3 protein is CASSLNQGVNEQYF. Supplemented by reference TRBV5-1 and TRBJ2-7, the full variable domain reads KAGVTQTPRYLIKTRGQQVTLSCSPISGHRSVSWYQQTPGQGLQFLFEYFSETQRNKGNFPGRFSGRQFSNSRSEMNVSTLELGDSALYLCASSLNQGVNEQYFGPGTRLTVT.

CDR3 residues: CSAIAGGFADTQYF. The covered CDR3 bases are TGCAGTGCTATAGCGGGAGGGTTCGCAGATACC. The rearrangement links TRBV20-1 to TRBJ2-5; 11 nucleotides line up with TRBD2. The missing CDR3 end, 3 residues past where the read stops, is filled in from the germline J gene. CDR3 size: 14 residues. Germline CDR1 reads DFQATT; CDR2 reads SNEGSKA (reference sequence).

With regard to this clone: Read data end 3 residues before the CDR3 end; the end is taken from the germline J gene. V gene TRBV2 combines with J gene TRBJ2-3; D ambiguous. The V gene's germline CDR1 is SNHLY and CDR2 FYNNEI. The CDR3 consists of 16 residues. V lost 2 bases and J lost 1, with 13 bases in between. The CDR3 reads CASSEPSLWGTDTQYF. The part of the CDR3 DNA that was read is TGTGCCAGCAGTGAACCTAGTTTATGGGGCACAGATACG.

Of note for this clone: The CDR3 end falls 3 residues outside the read, so it is completed with the germline J gene. This chain connects TRBV5-1 to TRBJ1-4; D remains unclear. This CDR3 region has 15 residues. The germline V gene has CDR1 SGHRS and CDR2 YFSETQ. V lost 0 bases, J lost 1 base, and 7 bases lay in between. The part of the CDR3 DNA that was read is TGCGCCAGCAGCTTGGGCGAGGGAACTAATGAAAAA. Translation gives CASSLGEGTNEK. The full-length CDR3 reads as CASSLGEGTNEKLFF.

On this clone: Sequencing ends 3 residues short of the CDR3 end; the germline J gene provides the rest. V is TRBV9 and J is TRBJ2-7; 7 nucleotides align to TRBD2. With V trimmed by 0 bases and J by 2 bases, 2 bases remained unmatched. The germline V gene has CDR1 SGDLS and CDR2 YYNGEE. CDR3 size: 14 residues. The CDR3 bases that were read are TGTGCCAGCAGCGTAGCTAGCGGACCCTACGAG. It yields the protein CASSVASGPYE. The entire CDR3 protein reads CASSVASGPYEQYF.

Details on this clone: The read terminates 3 residues ahead of where the CDR3 ends, so the germline J gene completes it. V and J are TRBV11-3 and TRBJ2-5; D is ambiguous. The CDR3 covers 13 residues. V lost 1 base to trimming and J lost 2 bases, with 5 bases between them. Germline CDR1 and CDR2: SGHNT and YENEEA. The DNA read from the CDR3 is TGTGCCAGCAGCTTAGTCGGGCAAGAGACC. Protein sequence: CASSLVGQET. The whole CDR3 protein is CASSLVGQETQYF.

Turning to this clone: The read gets to within 3 residues of the CDR3 end, and the germline J gene fills in the rest. The chain recombines TRBV30 with TRBJ2-3; 7 nucleotides match TRBD1. Germline trimming cut 4 bases from V and 0 bases from J; bases unmatched to any gene: 7. CDR1 is GTSNPN and CDR2 is SVGIG in the germline V gene (reference sequence). The CDR3 has 15 amino acids. CDR3 DNA, as far as it was read: TGTGCCTGGATTCTACCGGGACAGAGCACAGATACG. It is translated as CAWILPGQSTDT. The whole CDR3 protein reads CAWILPGQSTDTQYF.

Remarks on this clone: Read sequence stops 3 residues before the CDR3 end, and the germline J gene provides the missing end. The chain has TRBV20-1 and TRBJ2-1; the match to TRBD2 covers 7 bases. Germline CDR1 and CDR2: DFQATT and SNEGSKA (reference sequence). Trimming took 0 bases from V and 4 from J; bases not matched to a gene: 0. CDR3 length: 13 residues. Partial CDR3 DNA: TGCAGTGCTAGAGAAGCGGGATACAATGAG. It yields the protein CSAREAGYNE. The CDR3 in full is CSAREAGYNEQFF.

Comment on this clone: The read comes to an end 3 residues before the CDR3 does, leaving the germline J gene to fill in the end. The rearrangement uses TRBV30 and TRBJ2-2; D might be TRBD1 (5 bases). The length of the CDR3 is 14 residues. Germline lookup yields CDR1 GTSNPN and CDR2 SVGIG (reference sequence). The CDR3: CAWSVLDLGEKLFF. The sequenced CDR3 bases are TGTGCCTGGAGTGTTTTGGATCTAGGGGAAAAG.

The CDR3 here is CSVGGLPGGELFF. The part of the CDR3 DNA that was read is TGCAGCGTTGGTGGACTCCCGGGCGGGGAG. V and J are TRBV29-1 and TRBJ2-2; D is perhaps TRBD2 (5 bases). The read is 3 residues too short to cover the CDR3 end, so that end is filled in from the germline J gene. V was cut by 4 bases and J by 7 bases, with 13 bases left in between. Germline values: CDR1 SQVTM, CDR2 ANQGSEA. CDR3 size: 13 residues.

Comments on this clone: The read terminates 3 residues ahead of where the CDR3 ends, so the germline J gene completes it. The chain joins TRBV7-8 to TRBJ1-5, with TRBD1 matching 8 bases. Trimming removed 4 bases from V and 0 bases from J; junction bases left unmatched: 5. This CDR3 is built from 16 residues. Germline V lookup: CDR1 SGHVS, CDR2 FQNEAQ. The chain's CDR3 is CASSSQQGASNQPQHF. The CDR3 bases that were read are TGTGCCAGCAGCTCTCAGCAGGGGGCTAGCAATCAGCCC.

To note about this clone: With the read ending 3 residues before the CDR3 end, the germline J gene is used to fill in that end. The chain is built from TRBV28 and TRBJ2-3, with TRBD2 matching 13 bases. There are 16 residues in the CDR3. V lost 4 bases to trimming and J lost 5 bases; unmatched junction nucleotides: 6. The V gene's germline CDR1 is MDHEN and CDR2 SYDVKM. CDR3 in amino acids: CASSSGTSGTVDTQYF. The covered CDR3 bases are TGTGCCAGCAGTTCCGGGACTAGCGGGACTGTAGATACG. Variable domain in full (rest from reference TRBV28 and TRBJ2-3): DVKVTQSSRYLVKRTGEKVFLECVQDMDHENMFWYRQDPGLGLRLIYFSYDVKMKEKGDIPEGYSVSREKKERFSLILESASTNQTSMYLCASSSGTSGTVDTQYFGPGTRLTVL.

As to this clone: The sequence runs out 3 residues before the end of the CDR3; the remainder is reconstructed from the germline J gene. This sequence joins TRBV5-6 and TRBJ1-2; 9 bases are a match to TRBD1. The germline gives CDR1 SGHDT, CDR2 YYEEEE. V lost 0 bases, J lost 7 bases, and 7 bases stayed unmatched. There are 15 residues in the CDR3. Here the CDR3 reads CASSLVGQGKGGYTF. The DNA read from the CDR3 is TGTGCCAGCAGCTTGGTCGGACAGGGGAAGGGTGGC.

To note about this clone: The CDR3 goes on 3 residues after the read ends, and that part is filled in from the germline J gene. The J gene is TRBJ2-1, the V gene TRBV19; 11 nucleotides align to TRBD1. The CDR3 consists of 14 residues. Trimming cost V 6 bases and J 6 bases; bases outside gene matches: 4. Germline V lookup: CDR1 LNHDA, CDR2 SQIVND (reference sequence). CDR3 bases read: TGTGCCAGTAGCGGACAGGGGGCGACCAATGAG. It is translated as CASSGQGATNE. The entire CDR3 protein reads CASSGQGATNEQFF.

As regards this clone: The CDR3 end lies 3 residues beyond the end of the read and is filled in from the germline J gene. The chain has TRBV30 and TRBJ2-7; 7 nucleotides align to TRBD1. The CDR3 contains 13 residues. Germline V lookup: CDR1 GTSNPN, CDR2 SVGIG (reference sequence). V lost 2 bases and J lost 3; bases outside the gene matches: 4. Incomplete CDR3 DNA: TGTGCCTGGAGTACGGGACAGAACTACGAG. It translates to CAWSTGQNYE. The whole CDR3 sequence is CAWSTGQNYEQYF.

As to this clone: The observed sequence ends 3 residues before the CDR3 terminus, with the missing tail filled in from the germline J gene. V and J are TRBV5-1 and TRBJ2-1; D gene uncertain. The CDR3 runs 13 residues. V was pared by 2 bases and J by 8 bases, with 11 bases between. Per germline, CDR1 SGHRS and CDR2 YFSETQ. Incomplete CDR3 DNA: TGCGCCAGCAGCTTTGAGAGCTATTATGAG. Translating gives CASSFESYYE. The whole CDR3 protein reads CASSFESYYEQFF.

As regards this clone: The germline gene is not matched at one end of the junction; a read error may be the cause. The read is 3 residues too short to cover the CDR3 end, so that end is filled in from the germline J gene. This chain connects TRBV7-7 to TRBJ2-3, with D perhaps TRBD2 (7 bases). The CDR3 has 11 amino acids. CDR1 is SSHAT, CDR2 FNYEAQ, per germline (reference sequence). CDR3: CASSGGGAQYF. The part of the CDR3 DNA that was read is TGTGCTAGCAGCGGAGGGGGGGCG.

Concerning this clone: The read is 3 residues too short to cover the CDR3 end, so that end is filled in from the germline J gene. The V and J genes are TRBV11-3 and TRBJ1-1; TRBD1 matches 7 bases. The CDR3 totals 14 residues. Trimming cost V 5 bases and J 3 bases; bases outside gene matches: 6. Germline CDR1 reads SGHNT; CDR2 reads YENEEA. The CDR3 region is CASSLDRADTEAFF. CDR3 DNA (partial): TGTGCCAGCAGCCTTGACAGGGCTGACACTGAA.

A note on this clone: The read halts 3 residues ahead of the CDR3 end, with the missing end drawn from the germline J gene. This chain connects TRBV18 to TRBJ1-5; tentative D call: TRBD1 (6 bases). Germline CDR1 KGHSH, CDR2 LQKENI. This CDR3 spans 14 amino acids. Incomplete CDR3 DNA: TGTGCCAGCTCACCAGGATGGGACACAGATCCC. It is translated as CASSPGWDTDP. Given in full, the CDR3 is CASSPGWDTDPQHF.

As concerns this clone: The read stops 3 residues short of the end of the CDR3; the missing end is completed from the germline J gene. J is TRBJ1-2 and V is TRBV19; tentatively, D is TRBD1 (5 bases). Germline V gene sequence: CDR1 LNHDA, CDR2 SQIVND (reference sequence). The CDR3 has 15 amino acids. CDR3 bases read: TGTGCCAGTAGTATCAGTGAGGGGATAGGCTACGAC. It is translated as CASSISEGIGYD. The CDR3, in full, reads CASSISEGIGYDYTF. Full variable domain (remainder filled in from reference TRBV19 and TRBJ1-2): DGGITQSPKYLFRKEGQNVTLSCEQNLNHDAMYWYRQDPGQGLRLIYYSQIVNDFQKGDIAEGYSVSREKKESFPLTVTSAQKNPTAFYLCASSISEGIGYDYTFGSGTRLTVV.

This CDR3 is CASSSGTIPETQYF. The DNA read from the CDR3 is TGTGCCAGCAGCTCAGGGACTATCCCAGAGACC. The chain has TRBV7-2 and TRBJ2-5; 7 bases agree with TRBD2. The CDR3 end falls 3 residues outside the read, so it is completed with the germline J gene. CDR3 length: 14 amino acids. The V gene's germline CDR1 is SGHTA and CDR2 FQGNSA. V shed 4 bases, J shed 4 bases, and the junction held 6 bases outside the gene matches.

About this clone itself: The observed sequence ends 3 residues before the CDR3 terminus, with the missing tail filled in from the germline J gene. The chain links TRBV30 to TRBJ1-1; 7 nucleotides line up with TRBD1. This CDR3 has 14 amino acids. The trim removed 4 bases at V and 1 base at J, leaving 6 bases unmatched. Germline V lookup: CDR1 GTSNPN, CDR2 SVGIG (reference sequence). Partial CDR3 DNA: TGTGCCTGGACCCGACAGGGAGGGAACACTGAA. This gives the protein CAWTRQGGNTE. The full-length CDR3 reads as CAWTRQGGNTEAFF.

Points on this clone: The CDR3 end lies 3 residues beyond the end of the read and is filled in from the germline J gene. This chain links TRBV7-6 with TRBJ2-2; D call uncertain. The germline V gene encodes CDR1 SGHVS and CDR2 FNYEAQ. This CDR3 has 14 residues. Trimming took off 1 base at V and 3 bases at J, with 6 bases between the two ends. The chain's CDR3 is CASSLGPHTGELFF. The part of the CDR3 DNA that was read is TGTGCCAGCAGCTTAGGGCCCCACACCGGGGAG.

A word on this clone: The read falls 3 residues short of the CDR3 end, and the missing part is taken from the germline J gene. This chain uses TRBV14 with TRBJ2-1; 8 bases line up with TRBD2. The CDR3 has 16 residues. Trimming took 0 bases from V and 8 from J; bases not matched to a gene: 9. Germline CDR1 SGHDN, CDR2 FVKESK. The CDR3 spells CASSQDPSGGVHEQFF. CDR3 DNA (partial): TGTGCCAGCAGCCAAGATCCGAGCGGGGGTGTACATGAG.

With respect to this clone: The read finishes 3 residues shy of the CDR3 end, and the germline J gene is used to complete it. The chain is built from TRBV20-1 and TRBJ1-2; 7 bases match TRBD1. CDR3 length: 15 amino acids. Per the germline V gene, CDR1 is DFQATT and CDR2 is SNEGSKA (reference sequence). Losses at the gene ends were 5 bases for V and 3 bases for J; bases not matched to a gene: 12. The CDR3 spells CSAQSRDSRYYGYTF. The sequenced CDR3 bases are TGCAGTGCTCAGAGTAGGGACAGCCGCTACTATGGC.

Details on this clone: The CDR3 end is not reached by the read, which stops 3 residues before it; the germline J gene fills it in. The chain joins TRBV12-3 or TRBV12-4 to TRBJ2-2, with D unresolved. CDR3 length: 14 amino acids. The germline V and J ends were trimmed by 5 bases and 1 base, with 8 bases remaining between them. The CDR3 here is CASSTPVNTGELFF. The sequenced part of the CDR3 DNA is TGTGCCAGCAGTACTCCGGTGAACACCGGGGAG.